Each of the 10 T cell receptor beta chains below was sequenced from the same sample in a study of shared clonotypes between healthy human individuals (dated by TCRdb to about 2020). The protocol used for the library was the immunoSEQ multiplex PCR assay. TCRdb took this table from immuneACCESS and kept in-frame rearrangements with V and J called. Such tables lack part of the clones; where checked against another copy, unresolved V genes explain under half of the gap, and the rest is unexplained. Present in this sample are roughly 2.2 million clones, roughly 90% of which were seen just once. Of the sample, about 0.36% falls within the top ten clones. The sequenced sample was naive CD4+ T cells from PBMCs. Reading the label with the study, this specimen's cell subset or site is: CD45RA+ positively selected. All receptors come from a man aged 18 to 30 in good health. Some clones in this sample may be carry-over from other donors' samples.

In DNA, the CDR3 is TGTGCCAGCCCAGCAAACTATGGCTACACCTTC. Its protein is CASPANYGYTF. The chain is built from TRBV6-4 and TRBJ1-2; D is unclear. Germline V lookup: CDR1 MRHNA, CDR2 SNTAGT. The CDR3 is 11 residues long. Trimming cost V 8 bases and J 2 bases, with 6 bases left between them.

This rearrangement joins TRBV18 to TRBJ2-1, with a possible D match to TRBD1 (6 bases). Trimming removed 6 bases at V and 6 bases at J, with 18 bases between. The CDR3 runs to 15 residues. The germline CDR1 and CDR2 sequences are KGHSH and LQKENI. The CDR3 loop is CASSKSRGEFNEQFF. The CDR3 DNA reads TGTGCCAGCTCGAAAAGCAGGGGTGAATTCAATGAGCAGTTCTTC.

The J gene is TRBJ2-3, the V gene TRBV29-1, with D possibly matching TRBD2 (6 bases). Germline loops: CDR1 SQVTM, CDR2 ANQGSEA. Trimming removed 3 bases at V and 5 bases at J, with 9 bases between. The CDR3 covers 12 residues. The CDR3 region is CSVDGGGDTQYF. The CDR3 DNA is TGCAGCGTTGACGGGGGTGGAGATACGCAGTATTTT.

CDR3 region: CASSLSPGPRAGELFF. The CDR3 region has the DNA TGCGCCAGCAGCCTAAGCCCGGGCCCCCGGGCCGGGGAGCTGTTTTTT. This rearrangement joins TRBV5-1 to TRBJ2-2; D remains ambiguous. CDR1 and CDR2 (germline): SGHRS, YFSETQ. The CDR3 spans 16 residues. Trimming removed 4 bases at V and 6 bases at J, with 19 bases between.

The V call is TRBV6-5, the J call TRBJ2-4, with D hard to call. V was clipped by 0 bases and J by 4 bases, with 10 bases between them. The germline V gene encodes CDR1 MNHEY and CDR2 SVGAGI. This CDR3 spans 15 amino acids. Here the CDR3 DNA reads TGTGCCAGCAGTTACTCGTCGTCAGGAAAAAACATTCAGTACTTC. This encodes CASSYSSSGKNIQYF.

The CDR3 DNA reads TGTGCCAGCAGTTTCACAGGCGGTAACTATGGCTACACCTTC. This translates into CASSFTGGNYGYTF. V gene TRBV6-5 combines with J gene TRBJ1-2; tentatively, D is TRBD1 (5 bases). This CDR3 has 14 residues. CDR1 is MNHEY and CDR2 is SVGAGI in the germline V gene. V gave up 4 bases and J gave up 1 base, with 10 bases separating them.

The V call is TRBV15, the J call TRBJ1-1; the D is unclear. In germline, CDR1 is LNHNV, CDR2 YYDKDF (reference sequence). V shed 6 bases and J shed 1 base, with 9 bases lying between them. The CDR3 consists of 13 residues. The CDR3 DNA reads TGTGCCACCAGGTTCGATAGGAACACTGAAGCTTTCTTT. Protein sequence: CATRFDRNTEAFF.

The chain combines TRBV4-2 with TRBJ1-2, with 8 bases that match TRBD1. The CDR3 has 17 residues. Germline V gives CDR1 LGHNA, CDR2 YNFKEQ. Unmatched junction bases numbered 12, after V lost 0 bases and J lost 6 bases. The CDR3 sequence is CASSQDMADRVTDGYTF. The CDR3 bases are TGTGCCAGCAGCCAAGATATGGCGGACAGGGTTACGGATGGCTACACCTTC.

Of note for this clone: The sample has other DNA sequences that encode this CDR3 too. This rearrangement joins TRBV5-1 to TRBJ2-7, with D possibly matching TRBD1 (6 bases). The CDR3 sequence is 14 residues long. Germline V gives CDR1 SGHRS, CDR2 YFSETQ. V lost 3 bases, J lost 3 bases, and 13 bases lay in between. DNA of the CDR3: TGCGCCAGCAGCTCACGGACAGAGAGCTACGAGCAGTACTTC. This translates into CASSSRTESYEQYF.

The J gene is TRBJ1-1, the V gene TRBV7-9; TRBD1 matches 8 bases. V dropped 5 bases and J dropped 3; count of bases not matched to a gene: 8. This CDR3 region has 15 residues. Germline assignment: CDR1 SEHNR and CDR2 FQNEAQ (reference sequence). As DNA, the CDR3 is TGTGCCAGCAGCCTCAGGGGGCTCGGGGACACTGAAGCTTTCTTT. Amino acids: CASSLRGLGDTEAFF.